This T cell receptor (beta chain) was profiled in a study of T-cell memory formation after mild COVID-19. Comments on this clonotype: The antigen is not known.

Study-level findings and limits: CD4/CD8 balance characterized clones contracting day 15 to 85, and CD4+ skew characterized later expanders.

TCRdb reprocessed the 5' RACE reads with MiXCR, giving one entry per CDR3 protein. In the table there are 450,000 or so distinct CDR3 sequences, roughly 25% of which are singletons. Germline loops: CDR1 SGHRS, CDR2 YFSETQ. The CDR3 has 21 residues. Germline trimming cut 4 bases from V and 3 bases from J; bases unmatched to any gene: 20. This chain links TRBV5-1 with TRBJ2-5; 14 positions match TRBD2. This receptor was obtained from an adult woman who had mild COVID-19 (a few samples of this study predate the infection). Cell type and time point are not known. Sample: PBMCs or a T cell subset sorted from them (not recorded which). CDR3 sequence (DNA): TGCGCCAGCAGCACTGGACTAGCGGGGGGAATATCTCGGGCGATTAAAGAGACCCAGTACTTC. Protein product: CASSTGLAGGISRAIKETQYF.